The 5 T cell receptor beta chains below come from one sample, sequenced in a study of shared clonotypes between healthy human individuals. Here immunoSEQ multiplex PCR was the method, and the copy in TCRdb shows in-frame clones only, minus some. The sample carries approximately 1.5 million clones, approximately 98.5% recorded once. Sequencing input: naive CD4+ T cells sorted from blood. Sample subset: CD45RA+ positively selected. These TCRs come from a man aged 25-45 years in good health.

V gene TRBV4-1 combines with J gene TRBJ2-3, with 11 bases identical to TRBD2. CDR3 length: 18 residues. In germline, CDR1 is MGHRA, CDR2 YSYEKL. The V gene end was trimmed by 3 bases and the J gene end by 2 bases; junction bases not matched to a gene: 10. The CDR3 coding sequence is TGCGCCAGCAGCCAGAAATCGACTAGCGGGACATACACAGATACGCAGTATTTT. It translates to CASSQKSTSGTYTDTQYF.

The gene calls are TRBV7-7 and TRBJ2-1, with 7 bases that match TRBD1. Per germline, CDR1 SSHAT and CDR2 FNYEAQ (reference sequence). The CDR3 has 13 amino acids. V dropped 3 bases and J dropped 6; count of bases not matched to a gene: 2. CDR3 sequence: CASSLDRTNEQFF. The CDR3 DNA sequence: TGTGCCAGCAGCTTGGACAGGACCAATGAGCAGTTCTTC.

Here the CDR3 DNA reads TGCGCCAGCAGCTTACTGGCTAGCGGGAACCGGAACACCGGGGAGCTGTTTTTT. Encoded protein: CASSLLASGNRNTGELFF. This chain joins TRBV5-1 and TRBJ2-2; 9 nucleotides agree with TRBD2. This CDR3 is 18 amino acids long. Germline lookup yields CDR1 SGHRS and CDR2 YFSETQ. Trimming took 2 bases from V and 1 from J; bases not matched to a gene: 9.

The chain couples TRBV7-8 to TRBJ2-1; 8 bases map to TRBD2. Trimming cost V 1 base and J 3 bases; bases outside gene matches: 2. Germline CDR1 SGHVS, CDR2 FQNEAQ. The CDR3 is 15 residues long. CDR3 loop: CASSLELAGYNEQFF. CDR3 coding DNA: TGTGCCAGCAGCTTAGAGCTAGCGGGCTACAATGAGCAGTTCTTC.

The chain is built from TRBV19 and TRBJ2-3, with D unclear. There are 13 residues in the CDR3. The V gene lost 6 bases and the J gene lost 2 bases, with 9 bases spanning the gap. CDR1 is LNHDA, CDR2 SQIVND, per germline (reference sequence). CDR3 region: CASSQQITDTQYF. The CDR3 DNA is TGTGCCAGTAGCCAACAGATCACAGATACGCAGTATTTT.